This TCR beta chain was documented in a study of Ad26.COV2.S vaccination and SARS-CoV-2 variants. Study overall: Recipients of Ad26.COV2.S got it intramuscularly, once or twice 56 days apart.

Study outcomes and limitations: After vaccination, substantial breadth of spike-specific CD8+ and CD4+ responses was reported. Comparable non-spike TCR breadth was observed in vaccine and placebo recipients.

Treatment specified: roughly 20 received Ad26.COV2.S at low or high dose, single or two shots; five or six received placebo; per-sample allocation not given. It was on day 63 after the first vaccine or placebo injection that samples were taken. As concerns this clone: The antigen remains undetermined.

V lost 1 base to trimming and J lost 7 bases; unmatched junction nucleotides: 3. The CDR3 runs to 14 residues. CDR1 is SNHLY and CDR2 is FYNNEI in the germline V gene. Sequenced by immunoSEQ multiplex PCR; TCRdb stores in-frame clones only, minus some. This table holds hundreds of thousands of clones, about 91% found once. The genes are TRBV2 and TRBJ2-2, with 7 bases aligning to TRBD1. This material consisted of peripheral blood, taken in a trial of Ad26.COV2.S vaccine versus placebo. The origin of this receptor is a person between 18 and 59 years old who received the Ad26.COV2.S COVID-19 vaccine or a placebo. CDR3 amino acids: CASSEEGAVGELFF. CDR3 nucleotides: TGTGCCAGCAGTGAAGAGGGGGCGGTCGGGGAGCTGTTTTTT.